This TCR beta chain was found in a study of blood T cell repertoires in COVID-19 (dated by TCRdb to 2018 to 2021). About the study as a whole: The collaborator samples originated in the United States, Italy and Spain and spanned the acute and convalescent phases of COVID-19. The material from the prospective study consisted of cDNA or gDNA derived from T cells, B-cell-depleted T cells, or PBMCs. Subjects who had been exposed to COVID-19, were actively infected with it, or had recovered from it provided the deeply sampled blood TCRbeta repertoires that made up the dataset. A freely available public database, intended as a resource for researchers studying the immune response to SARS-CoV-2, is where the repertoires were released. Samples came from the ongoing ImmuneRACE study (first 160 participants) plus 1,254 subjects from 6 global collaborators. The sample metadata nearly always contained a de-identified subject ID, COVID-19 status, age in years and sex. Where available, HLA class I and class II types were obtained from metadata supplied by the sample provider rather than from assay-based typing.

About this clone itself: Its cognate antigen has yet to be identified. No quality values exist for individual bases; no much larger clone is one base distant.

TCRbeta CDR3 regions were amplified from genomic DNA by means of the immunoSEQ Assay, a bias-controlled multiplex PCR. The authors processed their data as follows. Nucleated cell counts per sample were estimated from amplification of reference gene primers within the assay. Sequence reads were collapsed and filtered to measure the absolute abundance of every unique TCRbeta CDR3 rearrangement. Productive Simpson clonality was computed per sample as the square root of Simpson's diversity index over productive rearrangements. The immuneACCESS repertoire file appears here via TCRdb, limited to in-frame rearrangements. These files lack a portion of the clones; in checked studies, under half of the deficit traces to unresolved V genes, and the cause of the others is not known. For V, J and clone size, that table is used; D and trimming come from the DNA. This sample lists around 170,000 clones; around 86% were detected once. Together, the top ten hold approximately 12% of the sample.

From the cysteine up to the phenylalanine, the CDR3 has a length of 16 residues. The entry retains the CDR3 DNA only, 48 bases that are in frame from base 1. According to the germline V gene (reference sequence), CDR1 reads LNHNV and CDR2 reads YYDKDF. V is cut by 2 bases and J by 4 bases, and the space between the germline ends is 15 bases. Another Seattle source contributed samples from volunteer blood donors who had recovered from COVID-19. The collaborating institutions used their own protocols to collect whole blood in K2EDTA tubes. For TCRbeta analysis, collaborators shipped samples in one of three forms: frozen whole blood, isolated PBMCs, or DNA extracted from either of those sample types. What the research found in general, with its limitations: The quantity of clinical and demographic metadata differed by source and by participant and was supplied without curation.

The sequence came from a man in his sixties or seventies who had recovered from COVID-19. Material: peripheral blood. In this chain, TRBV15 is recombined with TRBJ2-1; TRBD1 is a possible D gene, resting on 6 matching bases. In nucleotide form, the sequence is TGTGCCACCAGCAGATCCGGGACAACCGGTTACAATGAGCAGTTCTTC. The encoded protein is CATSRSGTTGYNEQFF. Outside the CDR3, residues come from the reference TRBV15 and TRBJ2-1 proteins, so the full variable domain is: DAMVIQNPRYQVTQFGKPVTLSCSQTLNHNVMYWYQQKSSQAPKLLFHYYDKDFNNEADTPDNFQSRRPNTSFCFLDIRSPGLGDTAMYLCATSRSGTTGYNEQFFGPGTRLTVL.